This passage covers 7 T cell receptor beta chains from one sample sequenced in a study of cytomegalovirus exposure and HLA in healthy donors. The method was immunoSEQ multiplex PCR; TCRdb's version includes in-frame clones alone and lacks a portion of them. There are 210,000 or so clones in the sample; 85% to 90% occur only once, and 2.9% lies in the top ten. The sample taken for sequencing was PBMCs. These receptor sequences come from a woman aged 18 to 35 in good health and CMV-seronegative.

CDR3 amino acids: CASKLRNRRAPNNEQFF. CDR3 nucleotides: TGTGCCAGCAAACTTAGGAACCGGCGGGCCCCCAACAATGAGCAGTTCTTC. The chain joins TRBV28 to TRBJ2-1, with D perhaps matching TRBD2 (5 bases). The germline V and J ends were trimmed by 7 bases and 5 bases, with 24 bases remaining between them. Germline V gene data show CDR1 as MDHEN and CDR2 as SYDVKM. The CDR3 sequence is 17 residues long.

This sequence joins TRBV9 and TRBJ2-3, with D uncertain. Germline assignment: CDR1 SGDLS and CDR2 YYNGEE. The CDR3 sequence is 14 residues long. The germline V and J ends were trimmed by 2 bases and 4 bases, with 11 bases remaining between them. The CDR3, as DNA: TGTGCCAGCAGCGTGATAGAAAGAGCAGATACGCAGTATTTT. This gives the protein CASSVIERADTQYF.

This clone has just a few counts. This sequence joins TRBV30 and TRBJ1-2; 10 positions match TRBD1. Trimming took 8 bases from V and 2 from J; bases not matched to a gene: 5. CDR1 GTSNPN and CDR2 SVGIG come from the germline V gene (reference sequence). This CDR3 spans 13 amino acids. The CDR3 region has the DNA TGTGCCAGACGGACAGGGGGGAACTATGGCTACACCTTC. Translating it yields CARRTGGNYGYTF.

The CDR3 region has the DNA TGTGCCAGCAGTGACAGGGCAGACGAGCAGTACTTC. This codes for CASSDRADEQYF. The genes are TRBV6-6 and TRBJ2-7; 7 positions agree with TRBD1. The CDR3 is 12 residues long. The J segment lost 5 bases and the V segment lost 5 bases, leaving 3 bases of the junction unmatched. CDR1 is MNHNY, CDR2 SVGAGI, per germline (reference sequence).

On this clone itself: Within the sample, other DNA sequences also encode this same CDR3. V gene TRBV18 combines with J gene TRBJ1-2; D call uncertain. V dropped 2 bases and J dropped 2 bases, with 6 bases sitting between them. The germline CDR1 and CDR2 sequences are KGHSH and LQKENI. This CDR3 comprises 13 residues. CDR3 amino acids: CASSPGGNYGYTF. For the CDR3, the DNA is TGTGCCAGCTCACCAGGAGGGAACTATGGCTACACCTTC.

This CDR3 is CASSLSGTPTYEQYF. The CDR3 bases are TGTGCCAGCAGTTTAAGTGGGACACCGACCTACGAGCAGTACTTC. This sequence joins TRBV28 and TRBJ2-7; D perhaps matches TRBD1 (6 bases). Deletions cut 2 bases from V and 2 bases from J, with 13 bases between. Germline lookup yields CDR1 MDHEN and CDR2 SYDVKM. CDR3 size: 15 residues. Together with reference TRBV28 and TRBJ2-7, the CDR3 gives the full variable domain: DVKVTQSSRYLVKRTGEKVFLECVQDMDHENMFWYRQDPGLGLRLIYFSYDVKMKEKGDIPEGYSVSREKKERFSLILESASTNQTSMYLCASSLSGTPTYEQYFGPGTRLTVT.

The chain employs TRBV4-1 and TRBJ2-7; 9 bases fit TRBD1. Per the germline V gene, CDR1 is MGHRA and CDR2 is YSYEKL. This CDR3 comprises 17 residues. V trimming: 2 bases; J trimming: 4 bases; junction bases outside the gene matches: 12. The CDR3 is CASSQSPGDRADYEQYF. CDR3 bases: TGCGCCAGCAGCCAATCACCAGGGGACAGGGCTGATTACGAGCAGTACTTC.